This T cell receptor (beta chain) was documented in a study of cytomegalovirus exposure and HLA in healthy donors (TCRdb year 2017). Context from the whole study: An earlier analysis of fewer than 750 of the donors reported under 300 Gb of sequence data and 95 million to 120 million unique TCR beta sequences obtained from about 200 million T cells. An early release covering roughly 580 HLA-typed donors comprised about 300 gigabases of sequencing data and tens of millions of unique TCR sequences. Among the approximately 400 genotyped donors, 75% to 90% belonged to the genetic ancestry cluster associated with self-reported Caucasian donors. The study aimed to test whether signatures of past pathogen exposure could be identified by cataloging public T cell receptors. Using immunosequencing, the study profiled T cell repertoires from 550 to 750 subjects and related those repertoires to cytomegalovirus serostatus. Along with the approximately 650-subject first cohort, a separate validation cohort of roughly 110 different subjects was used. To predict cytomegalovirus infection status, the study brought together high-throughput TCR immunosequencing, statistical association of individual TCRs with disease status, and machine learning. To study patterns of TCR occurrence, a later analysis re-analyzed previously published TCR beta repertoires from 666 donors and added high-resolution HLA genotyping. Rather than drawing on any new phenotypic data, the later analysis identified candidate immune exposures from TCR beta sequences and the way those sequences occurred across donors. In an earlier analysis of 550 to 700 of the donors, high-throughput TCR beta sequencing was used to judge whether each TCR beta V gene segment behaved as functional or pseudogenic. Donor age, sex, ethnicity and CMV serostatus were collected together with the repertoire data. A later genetic analysis took genome-wide SNP genotypes for about 55% of the 666 donors and used that subset as a discovery cohort. Every discovery cohort repertoire had been produced on one sequencing platform. HLA typing covered class I and class II loci at four-digit resolution. The number of typed donors differed by locus: 629-630 for A, B, C, DRB1 and DQB1; approximately 530 for DQA1; around 610 for DPA1; and some 470 for DPB1. A handful of DR-DQ haplotypes were handled as single units for association and clustering because linkage in the cohort was strong. Across 300 to 400 genotyped donors of the cohort, an average of roughly 250,000 unique TCR beta nucleotide sequences per donor were sequenced, and 15% to 20% of those sequences were non-productive. Overall results and qualifications from the work: In this cohort, only TCR beta chains were sequenced, and detectable features were limited by the absence of alpha or paired-chain data. For the cohort, immune exposure information was limited to CMV serostatus. Sequencing depth was assumed to be roughly uniform across donors in the presence/absence analyses, though that assumption may not hold. A further reported finding was that TCR beta sequences accurately predicted the HLA-A and HLA-B alleles for most subjects in the first cohort. Most TCR sequences were observed very rarely across donors, whereas some public TCRs were present in many individuals. Compared with equally common non-associated chains, HLA-associated TCR beta chains in a later analysis were more clonally expanded and had lower generation probabilities. A later analysis found that most CMV-associated TCR beta chains appeared HLA-restricted, with HLA associations seemingly driven largely by CMV exposure. In an earlier analysis of over 550 of the donors, most TCR beta V segments were observed in productive rearrangements about 90% or about 30% of the time, broadly matching IMGT annotations. V-gene and J-gene trimming of TCR beta chains was associated with a missense DCLRE1C variant in a later genetic analysis, and the association was replicated in an independent cohort. In vitro tests confirmed that a few of the cytomegalovirus-associated TCR beta chains recognize cytomegalovirus antigens. When HLA alleles, especially DR and DQ, strongly co-occurred, TCR associations were difficult to assign to individual alleles. In a later genetic analysis, fewer N-insertions in productive TCRs were reported among donors in an Asian-associated ancestry cluster than the 666-donor mean. Because counts were too low, more than 15 rarely observed V segments, including chromosome 9 orphons, were left out of the earlier analysis of a few hundred of the donors. It was suggested by the authors that the approach could potentially be generalized to other disease states and immunological phenotypes. The classifier was reported to diagnose cytomegalovirus status with high specificity and sensitivity in both the original and validation cohorts. Correlated functional status among segregating V segments might be attributable to linkage disequilibrium, but an unknown experimental factor could not be ruled out. A later analysis found that TCR association rates varied across HLA loci, with DRB1 alleles showing the most associated TCRs and HLA-C alleles the fewest. A cluster of highly shared sequence variants was judged likely to be a technical artifact of the sequencing pipeline. The study gave a list of over 150 TCR beta chains associated with cytomegalovirus. Several of the top co-occurrence clusters appeared to be linked to parvovirus B19, influenza, CMV and Epstein-Barr virus, according to a later analysis. A later analysis associated about 17,000 TCR beta sequences with specific HLA alleles at a false discovery rate of 0.05. HLA typing was unavailable for some donors at each locus, so association tests used only the typed subset.

Concerning this clone: This clone's antigen is unknown.

Library creation used the immunoSEQ multiplex PCR assay. A mixture of 60 forward primers for TCR Vbeta segments and 13 reverse primers for TCR Jbeta segments was used in the multiplex PCR. A multiplex PCR assay on genomic DNA amplified the CDR3 region of rearranged TCR beta genes. The Illumina HiSeq System was used to sequence the amplified TCR beta libraries as 87-base-pair reads. The source study handled its data this way. In a later analysis, some 80 million unique TCR beta chains were counted across the 500 to 850 repertoires, and around 11 million of these chains were shared by at least two donors. Raw reads were error-corrected and collapsed into unique sequences by a nearest-neighbor algorithm in which closely related sequences were merged to remove PCR and sequencing errors. CDR3 sequences were aligned to IMGT reference sequences to assign V, D and J gene segments. For a sequence to be retained, at least a six-nucleotide match to both a V gene segment and a J gene segment was required. A rearrangement counted as productive if the CDR3 had no stop codons and remained in frame with V and J, and every other rearrangement counted as non-productive. CDR3 was defined according to IMGT convention as the region running from the second conserved V-encoded cysteine to the conserved J-encoded phenylalanine. Sequences without an unambiguous match to a single V gene segment were excluded from the earlier analysis of over 500 of the donors. An earlier analysis of 450 to 650 of the donors called V segments functional above 56.7% productive rearrangements and segregating when the between-donor standard deviation exceeded 5%. A statistical classification framework was built for diagnosing cytomegalovirus status from the catalog of TCR beta chain sequences. In a later analysis, TCR nucleotide sequences were compared against IMGT/GENE-DB human TR gene sequences so that V and J genes could be assigned. A later analysis assigned CDR3 sequences and most-parsimonious VDJ recombination scenarios with the TCRdist pipeline. A later analysis defined each TCR beta chain by its CDR3 amino acid sequence plus V-gene family, and excluded reads lacking a unique V-gene family. In a later analysis, 450 to 600 highly shared, low-generation-probability nucleotide sequences were removed to address suspected cross-contamination and a sequencing artifact. In a later analysis, a clonal expansion index for each public chain was calculated from normalized within-repertoire ranks of inferred template counts. In a later analysis, generation probabilities were computed using a VDJ recombination model fitted to out-of-frame rearrangements, and the results were checked against IGoR. In a later analysis, TCR-TCR, TCR-HLA and TCR-CMV co-occurrence was scored with hypergeometric tests, and a repertoire-size bias correction was applied to TCR pairs. False discovery rates were estimated in a later analysis by permuting HLA or CMV assignments 20 times. In a later analysis, co-occurring TCRs were grouped with DBSCAN, and TCRdist sequence similarity was added when clustering was performed within HLA-allele-positive subsets. For co-occurrence clustering, repertoires with fewer than 30,000 or more than 120,000 public chains were excluded, along with five repertoires with anomalous nucleotide sharing. The table comes from immuneACCESS by way of TCRdb, which keeps in-frame sequences with V and J called. Part of the clones is missing from these tables; in studies checked, under half for an unresolved V gene and the rest for unknown reasons. V and J calls and clone size come straight from that table; D and trimming were deduced from the DNA. The sample's table covers 65,000 to 80,000 clones. The ten biggest clones cover 7.5% of the sample.

The cohort consisted of hundreds of healthy bone marrow donors. At the time of sampling, every cohort member was nominally healthy, though immune exposures that went unrecorded were likely present. The donor tested CMV seropositive, placing the donor among the roughly 300 seropositive members of the cohort. Each donor provided a peripheral blood sample, and peripheral blood mononuclear cells were used for TCR beta sequencing. The Qiagen DNeasy Blood Extraction Kit was used to extract genomic DNA from the blood cell samples. The sequenced sample was PBMCs. This receptor was identified in a female donor in good health and CMV-seropositive.

The sequence in DNA is TGTGCCAGTAGTCCCCGGGAAGAGACCCAGTACTTC. The translation is CASSPREETQYF. This receptor chain uses TRBV19 and TRBJ2-5; no D segment can be confidently identified. Cut back by 5 bases and 3 bases, the V and J ends lie 7 bases apart. The germline V gene (reference sequence) sets CDR1 to LNHDA and CDR2 to SQIVND. Inclusive of the bounding cysteine and phenylalanine, the CDR3 is 12 residues long. Of the read, only the CDR3 DNA is kept; its 36 bases are in frame from base 1.